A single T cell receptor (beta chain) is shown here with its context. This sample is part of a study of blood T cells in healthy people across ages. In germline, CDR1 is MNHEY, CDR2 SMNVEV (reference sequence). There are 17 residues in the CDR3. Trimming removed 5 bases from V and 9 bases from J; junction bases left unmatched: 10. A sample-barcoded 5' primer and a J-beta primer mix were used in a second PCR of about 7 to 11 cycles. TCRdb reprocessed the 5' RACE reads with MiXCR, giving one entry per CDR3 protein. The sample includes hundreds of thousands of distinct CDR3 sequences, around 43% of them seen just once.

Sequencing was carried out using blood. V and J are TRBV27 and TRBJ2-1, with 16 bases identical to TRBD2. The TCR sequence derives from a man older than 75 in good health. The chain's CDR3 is CASSRKGLAGGPGEQFF. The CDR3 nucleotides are TGTGCCAGCAGTCGAAAGGGACTAGCGGGGGGGCCGGGTGAGCAGTTCTTC.